This T cell receptor (beta chain) was retrieved from a study of blood T cell repertoires in COVID-19. This clone was found once. Assay used: immunoSEQ multiplex PCR; TCRdb lists only in-frame clones, some missing. The sample includes fewer than 200,000 clones, around 80% of them seen just once. The germline CDR1 and CDR2 sequences are SGHRS and YFSETQ. V trimming: 4 bases; J trimming: 7 bases; junction bases outside the gene matches: 9. The CDR3 covers 16 residues. The chain combines TRBV5-1 with TRBJ1-6; TRBD1 agrees at 9 bases. The receptor comes from a woman in her fifties or sixties in a cohort exposed to, infected with or recovered from COVID-19 (not recorded which). The sequencing input was PBMCs or T cells enriched from blood (not recorded which). CDR3 sequence reads: CASSGTGFSTNSPLHF. The CDR3 region has the DNA TGCGCCAGCAGCGGGACAGGGTTTTCGACAAATTCACCCCTCCACTTT. The variable domain in full, with the rest retrieved from reference TRBV5-1 and TRBJ1-6, is KAGVTQTPRYLIKTRGQQVTLSCSPISGHRSVSWYQQTPGQGLQFLFEYFSETQRNKGNFPGRFSGRQFSNSRSEMNVSTLELGDSALYLCASSGTGFSTNSPLHFGNGTRLTVT.